This T cell receptor beta chain was sequenced for a study of shared clonotypes between healthy human individuals. V dropped 7 bases and J dropped 1; count of bases not matched to a gene: 8. CDR3 length: 15 amino acids. Germline CDR1 SQVTM, CDR2 ANQGSEA. Generated by immunoSEQ multiplex PCR, the TCRdb table keeps only in-frame clones and is missing some. Of about 1 million clones listed, roughly 75% are singletons. The chain has TRBV29-1 and TRBJ2-3, with TRBD1 matching over 10 bases. Material: memory CD4+ T cells sorted from blood. Subset indicated: CD45RA-negative fraction. The clonotype comes from a man between 18 and 29 years old in good health. CDR3 nucleotides: TGCAGCGGGAGAACCGGGACAGGGGGCACAGATACGCAGTATTTT. This translates into CSGRTGTGGTDTQYF.